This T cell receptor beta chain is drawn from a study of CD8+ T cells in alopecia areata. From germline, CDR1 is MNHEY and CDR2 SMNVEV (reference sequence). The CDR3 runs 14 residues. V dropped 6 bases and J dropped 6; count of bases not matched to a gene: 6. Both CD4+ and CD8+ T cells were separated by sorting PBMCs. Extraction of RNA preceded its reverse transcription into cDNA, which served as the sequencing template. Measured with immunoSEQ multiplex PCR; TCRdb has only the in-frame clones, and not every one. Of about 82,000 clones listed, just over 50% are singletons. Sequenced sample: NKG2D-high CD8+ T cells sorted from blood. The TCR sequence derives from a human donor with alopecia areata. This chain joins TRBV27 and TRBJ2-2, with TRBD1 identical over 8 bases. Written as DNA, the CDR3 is TGTGCCAGCAGACCCCCAGGGGGCCCCGGGGAGCTGTTTTTT. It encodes CASRPPGGPGELFF.